This T cell receptor beta chain originates from a study of cytomegalovirus exposure and HLA in healthy donors. Findings and caveats of the study: Under in vitro conditions, a few CMV-associated chains were confirmed as specific for CMV antigens.

This table comes from immunoSEQ multiplex PCR, and its TCRdb copy is limited to in-frame clones, with some not included. Altogether tens of thousands of clones are present, about 87% being singletons, with the ten largest covering about 3.8%. In regard to this clone: Its antigen is unidentified.

J lost 7 bases, V lost 2 bases, and 11 bases had no gene match. The CDR3 runs to 16 residues. Looked up from germline, CDR1 is SGHAT and CDR2 is FQNNGV. The TCR originated in a woman aged 18-29 years in good health and CMV-seropositive. The rearrangement joins TRBV11-2 to TRBJ2-4, with 7 positions matching TRBD1. Sequencing input: PBMCs. CDR3 residues: CASSLPGQNIFNIQYF. The CDR3 DNA follows: TGTGCCAGCAGCTTACCGGGACAGAATATTTTTAACATTCAGTACTTC.